Each of the 21 T cell receptor beta chains below was sequenced from the same sample in a study of vaccination effects on CD4 cells after COVID-19. Sequenced by immunoSEQ multiplex PCR; TCRdb stores in-frame clones only, minus some. The sample consists of about 8,100 clones, 65% to 75% of them appearing once. Pools of viral peptides were used by the ViraFEST assay to expand antigen-specific CD4+ T cells ahead of sequencing. CD4+ T cells were isolated after less than 13 days of culture. Antigens for these TCRs are unknown. Sample: CD4+ T cells from PBMCs cultured with HCoV-229E spike peptides, taken before COVID-19 vaccination. The receptors come from a human donor who received a COVID-19 vaccine.

The gene calls are TRBV7-2 and TRBJ2-3, with D unresolved. The CDR3 totals 12 residues. Looked up from germline, CDR1 is SGHTA and CDR2 is FQGNSA. V lost 3 bases, J lost 6 bases, and 7 bases lay in between. The CDR3 DNA reads as TGTGCCAGCAGCTTCCGATGGGATACGCAGTATTTT. Encoded protein: CASSFRWDTQYF.

The chain employs TRBV14 and TRBJ2-1; D gene ambiguous. The CDR3 runs to 16 residues. The ends were cut back, 5 bases at V and 9 bases at J, with 23 bases in the middle. Germline V gene sequence: CDR1 SGHDN, CDR2 FVKESK. CDR3 sequence reads: CASSARIPFQSSEQFF. In DNA form, the CDR3 reads TGTGCCAGCAGCGCACGAATACCTTTCCAATCGAGTGAGCAGTTCTTC.

Comments on this clone: Distinct nucleotide sequences in the sample also encode this CDR3. The chain combines TRBV29-1 with TRBJ2-4; a weak D match, TRBD2 (6 bases). Germline V lookup: CDR1 SQVTM, CDR2 ANQGSEA. V lost 5 bases and J lost 3, with 17 bases in between. The CDR3 is 15 amino acids. CDR3: CSVNVGGVDKNIQYF. The CDR3 DNA follows: TGCAGCGTTAACGTAGGCGGGGTCGACAAAAACATTCAGTACTTC.

V and J are TRBV20-1 and TRBJ2-6; a possible D gene is TRBD2 (7 bases). The germline V gene encodes CDR1 DFQATT and CDR2 SNEGSKA (reference sequence). The V gene lost 3 bases and the J gene lost 1 base, with 16 bases spanning the gap. The CDR3 loop spans 17 amino acids. The CDR3, as DNA: TGCAGTGCTAGTAGGGGGGGCTTCGGGTCTGGGGCCAACGTCCTGACTTTC. Residues: CSASRGGFGSGANVLTF.

This clone occurred a few times. This sequence joins TRBV11-2 and TRBJ2-2; maybe TRBD1 (6 bases). Between the trimmed V and J ends, which lost 5 bases and 4 bases, there was a span of 14 bases. The CDR3 is made up of 15 amino acids. Looked up from germline, CDR1 is SGHAT and CDR2 is FQNNGV. DNA of the CDR3: TGTGCCAGCAGCCCTCCCGGGACACTCACCGGGGAGCTGTTTTTT. It is translated as CASSPPGTLTGELFF.

The rearrangement joins TRBV19 to TRBJ2-5, with a possible D match to TRBD2 (5 bases). V gave up 3 bases and J gave up 3 bases, with 11 bases separating them. Germline V gene data show CDR1 as LNHDA and CDR2 as SQIVND (reference sequence). CDR3 length: 14 residues. The CDR3 sequence is CASSISGWKETQYF. The CDR3 DNA follows: TGTGCCAGTAGTATTTCGGGGTGGAAAGAGACCCAGTACTTC. Complete variable domain (other parts from reference TRBV19 and TRBJ2-5): DGGITQSPKYLFRKEGQNVTLSCEQNLNHDAMYWYRQDPGQGLRLIYYSQIVNDFQKGDIAEGYSVSREKKESFPLTVTSAQKNPTAFYLCASSISGWKETQYFGPGTRLLVL.

The chain links TRBV2 to TRBJ1-1; D unclear. V lost 7 bases and J 6 bases, leaving 6 bases between the germline ends. The CDR3 runs 10 residues. Germline lookup yields CDR1 SNHLY and CDR2 FYNNEI. CDR3 bases: TGTGCCAGCACCGGCGCTGAAGCTTTCTTT. Its protein product is CASTGAEAFF.

The chain uses TRBV10-3 and TRBJ2-1; D may be TRBD1 (6 bases). The germline gives CDR1 ENHRY, CDR2 SYGVKD. The CDR3 runs 17 residues. Trimming left V 11 bases short and J 4 bases short, with 27 bases between. The CDR3 sequence: CAPAGRGVIPAYNEQFF. CDR3 nucleotides: TGTGCCCCCGCGGGCAGGGGAGTTATCCCCGCTTACAATGAGCAGTTCTTC.

The chain carries TRBV7-2 and TRBJ2-7, with 11 bases matching TRBD2. Germline lookup yields CDR1 SGHTA and CDR2 FQGNSA. The CDR3 totals 16 residues. V trimming: 3 bases; J trimming: 3 bases; junction bases outside the gene matches: 7. The CDR3 loop is CASSFALAGGFYEQYF. DNA of the CDR3: TGTGCCAGCAGCTTCGCTCTAGCGGGGGGTTTCTACGAGCAGTACTTC.

This chain links TRBV7-8 with TRBJ2-5; 7 nucleotides line up with TRBD2. The germline gives CDR1 SGHVS, CDR2 FQNEAQ. The CDR3 runs to 14 residues. Trimming at V came to 0 bases and at J to 5 bases, leaving 3 bases not matched to a gene. As DNA, the CDR3 is TGTGCCAGCAGCTTAGCTACGCGGGGGGAGACCCAGTACTTC. This sequence encodes CASSLATRGETQYF. Full variable domain (remainder filled in from reference TRBV7-8 and TRBJ2-5): GAGVSQSPRYKVAKRGQDVALRCDPISGHVSLFWYQQALGQGPEFLTYFQNEAQLDKSGLPSDRFFAERPEGSVSTLKIQRTQQEDSAVYLCASSLATRGETQYFGPGTRLLVL.

This clone is deemed large. V usage is TRBV7-7 and J usage is TRBJ2-2, with D possibly being TRBD1 (5 bases). Looked up from germline, CDR1 is SSHAT and CDR2 is FNYEAQ (reference sequence). Deletions cut 5 bases from V and 5 bases from J, with 12 bases between. CDR3 length: 14 residues. CDR3 in amino acids: CASSPVDRTGELFF. CDR3 bases: TGTGCCAGCAGCCCCGTCGACAGAACCGGGGAGCTGTTTTTT.

The V gene is TRBV7-2, the J gene TRBJ2-3; D perhaps matches TRBD2 (6 bases). V lost 2 bases to trimming and J lost 0 bases, with 12 bases between them. This CDR3 has 16 amino acids. Germline loops: CDR1 SGHTA, CDR2 FQGNSA. CDR3 sequence: CASSLIGGSSTDTQYF. As DNA, the CDR3 is TGTGCCAGCAGCTTAATCGGGGGATCTAGCACAGATACGCAGTATTTT.

The chain carries TRBV7-2 and TRBJ2-7; 14 positions agree with TRBD2. CDR3 size: 19 residues. J gave up 1 base and V 5 bases, and 13 bases lay outside the gene matches. Germline CDR1 and CDR2: SGHTA and FQGNSA. In nucleotides, the CDR3 is TGTGCCAGCAGCATCAGAAAAGGACTAGCGGGGGGCCTTTCCTACGAGCAGTACTTC. Translation: CASSIRKGLAGGLSYEQYF.

The chain uses TRBV3-1 (or the pseudogene TRBV3-2) and TRBJ2-2; 7 bases map to TRBD2. CDR3 length: 15 amino acids. V lost 1 base to trimming and J lost 5 bases; unmatched junction nucleotides: 4. Germline CDR1 and CDR2: LGHDT and YNNKEL (reference sequence). Written as DNA, the CDR3 is TGTGCCAGCAGCCAAGGCGGACTAGTTACCGGGGAGCTGTTTTTT. Amino acid sequence: CASSQGGLVTGELFF.

The sample holds a few counts of this clone. The chain links TRBV2 to TRBJ2-6; D may be TRBD2 (5 bases). Trimming removed 7 bases at V and 0 bases at J, with 10 bases between. The CDR3 length is 15 residues. Germline CDR1 SNHLY, CDR2 FYNNEI. The CDR3 protein is CASKYTSSGANVLTF. CDR3 DNA: TGTGCCAGCAAATACACTAGCTCTGGGGCCAACGTCCTGACTTTC.

This chain links TRBV7-8 with TRBJ2-3, with D perhaps assigned TRBD1 or TRBD2 (6 bases each). V lost 2 bases, J lost 1 base, and 10 bases lay in between. Germline assignment: CDR1 SGHVS and CDR2 FQNEAQ. The CDR3 consists of 15 residues. The CDR3 loop reads CASSLRGDGTDTQYF. The CDR3 bases are TGTGCCAGCAGCTTAAGGGGGGACGGCACAGATACGCAGTATTTT.

The V gene is TRBV6-5, the J gene TRBJ1-2; D perhaps matches TRBD1 (5 bases). This CDR3 comprises 14 residues. The germline CDR1 and CDR2 sequences are MNHEY and SVGAGI. V dropped 5 bases and J dropped 4 bases, with 14 bases sitting between them. This CDR3 reads CASSPKVGRYGYTF. The CDR3 DNA sequence: TGTGCCAGCAGTCCGAAGGTGGGACGCTATGGCTACACCTTC.

There are a few counts of this clone. This rearrangement joins TRBV19 to TRBJ1-6; D is unclear. The CDR3 is 15 residues long. Germline V gene sequence: CDR1 LNHDA, CDR2 SQIVND (reference sequence). Trimming took off 1 base at V and 6 bases at J, with 10 bases between the two ends. CDR3 DNA sequence: TGTGCCAGTAGTATAGGTCCCGGCCCTAATTCACCCCTCCACTTT. This encodes CASSIGPGPNSPLHF.

V and J are TRBV5-6 and TRBJ2-3; D ambiguous. V shed 4 bases and J shed 2 bases, with 11 bases lying between them. From germline, CDR1 is SGHDT and CDR2 YYEEEE. The CDR3 is 14 amino acids. The CDR3 loop reads CASSTYRFTDTQYF. The CDR3, as DNA: TGTGCCAGCAGCACTTACAGATTCACAGATACGCAGTATTTT.

The V call is TRBV18, the J call TRBJ2-3; maybe TRBD2 (6 bases). Trimming cost V 0 bases and J 1 base, with 11 bases left between them. Germline lookup yields CDR1 KGHSH and CDR2 LQKENI. The CDR3 extends over 16 amino acids. The chain's CDR3 is CASSPPNQRGTDTQYF. The CDR3 coding sequence is TGTGCCAGCTCACCACCGAACCAGCGGGGCACAGATACGCAGTATTTT.

This clone showed up just a few times. The rearrangement uses TRBV27 and TRBJ2-7, with TRBD1 matching over 10 bases. Losses at the gene ends were 3 bases for V and 5 bases for J; bases not matched to a gene: 7. The CDR3 length is 15 residues. The germline CDR1 and CDR2 sequences are MNHEY and SMNVEV (reference sequence). CDR3 sequence (DNA): TGTGCCAGCAGTTTCCGCCCGACAGGGGGCCACGAGCAGTACTTC. Protein product: CASSFRPTGGHEQYF.